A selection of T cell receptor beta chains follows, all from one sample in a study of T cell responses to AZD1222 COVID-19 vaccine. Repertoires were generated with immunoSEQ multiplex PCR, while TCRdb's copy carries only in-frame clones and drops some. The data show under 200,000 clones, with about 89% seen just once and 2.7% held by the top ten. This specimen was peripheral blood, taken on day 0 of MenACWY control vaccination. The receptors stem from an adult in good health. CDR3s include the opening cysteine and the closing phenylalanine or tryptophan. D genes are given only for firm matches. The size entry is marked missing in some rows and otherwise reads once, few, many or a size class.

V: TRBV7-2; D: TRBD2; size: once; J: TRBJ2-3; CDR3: CASSMTGTSGGTDTQYF; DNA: TGTGCCAGCAGCATGACCGGGACTAGCGGGGGGACGGATACGCAGTATTTT
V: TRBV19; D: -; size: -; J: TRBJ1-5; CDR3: CASSIAGTGIRHQPQHF; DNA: TGTGCCAGTAGTATAGCCGGAACGGGAATACGGCATCAGCCCCAGCATTTT
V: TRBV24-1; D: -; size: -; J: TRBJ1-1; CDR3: CATSDRNRDKKTLNTEAFF; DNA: TGTGCCACCAGTGACCGGAACCGGGACAAAAAAACTTTGAACACTGAAGCTTTCTTT
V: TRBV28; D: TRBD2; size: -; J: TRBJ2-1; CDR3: CASSKTSGHNEQFF; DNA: TGTGCCAGCAGCAAGACTAGCGGACACAATGAGCAGTTCTTC
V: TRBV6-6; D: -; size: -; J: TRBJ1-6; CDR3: CASSPNVGNSPLHF; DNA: TGTGCCAGCAGTCCTAACGTGGGTAATTCACCCCTCCACTTT
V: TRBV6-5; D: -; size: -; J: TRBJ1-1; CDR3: CASGGRNTEAFF; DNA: TGTGCCAGCGGGGGCAGGAACACTGAAGCTTTCTTT
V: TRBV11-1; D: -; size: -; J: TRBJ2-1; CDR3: CASMENSLYNEQFF; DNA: TGTGCCAGCATGGAGAACTCGCTTTACAATGAGCAGTTCTTC
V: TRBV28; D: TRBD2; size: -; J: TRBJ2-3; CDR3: CASSLAGGEPGLATDTQYF; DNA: TGTGCCAGCAGTCTCGCCGGGGGCGAACCGGGACTAGCGACAGATACGCAGTATTTT
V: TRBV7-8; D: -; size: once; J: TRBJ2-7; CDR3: CASSLGPFDSSYEQYF; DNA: TGTGCCAGCAGCTTGGGCCCATTCGACAGTTCCTACGAGCAGTACTTC
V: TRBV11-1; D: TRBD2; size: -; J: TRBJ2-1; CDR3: CASSLAGSGRGPYNEQFF; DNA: TGTGCCAGCAGCTTAGCGGGGAGCGGGAGAGGGCCCTACAATGAGCAGTTCTTC
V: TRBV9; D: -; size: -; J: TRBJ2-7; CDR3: CASSDRDGTYEQYF; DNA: TGTGCCAGCAGCGACCGGGACGGCACCTACGAGCAGTACTTC